What follows are 25 T cell receptor beta chains derived from one specimen sequenced in a study of response to subunit inactivated influenza vaccine. Each CDR3 protein gets one entry after TCRdb re-called the RT-PCR reads with MiXCR. The table includes under 200,000 distinct CDR3 sequences, around 10% detected once. The sequencing used CD8+ T cells sorted from PBMCs, collected 23 months after vaccination. All receptors derive from a man aged 45 to 70 who received an inactivated influenza vaccine.

This chain joins TRBV4-2 and TRBJ1-1; D unclear. Trimming left V 0 bases short and J 0 bases short, with 8 bases between. Per germline, CDR1 LGHNA and CDR2 YNFKEQ. The CDR3 loop spans 15 amino acids. The CDR3 spells CASSQDMGMNTEAFF. The CDR3 nucleotides are TGTGCCAGCAGCCAAGATATGGGCATGAACACTGAAGCTTTCTTT.

This clonotype was counted only a few times. The chain has TRBV7-2 and TRBJ2-1; 8 positions match TRBD1. The CDR3 sequence is 16 residues long. Germline V CDR1 and CDR2: SGHTA, FQGNSA. Unmatched junction bases numbered 9, after V lost 1 base and J lost 7 bases. CDR3 DNA sequence: TGTGCCAGCAGCTTAGGCAGGGGGCCCTTTTGGAATGAGCAGTTCTTC. As protein: CASSLGRGPFWNEQFF. The full variable domain, rest sourced from reference TRBV7-2 and TRBJ2-1, is GAGVSQSPSNKVTEKGKDVELRCDPISGHTALYWYRQSLGQGLEFLIYFQGNSAPDKSGLPSDRFSAERTGGSVSTLTIQRTQQEDSAVYLCASSLGRGPFWNEQFFGPGTRLTVL.

This clonotype has ten or more counts. This rearrangement joins TRBV6-1 to TRBJ2-7; 8 bases map to TRBD1. This CDR3 is built from 14 residues. V was clipped by 5 bases and J by 3 bases; unmatched bases: 6. CDR1 and CDR2 (germline): MNHNS, SASEGT. The CDR3 sequence: CASSTSGTGYEQYF. CDR3 nucleotides: TGTGCCAGCAGTACCTCCGGGACAGGCTACGAGCAGTACTTC.

A few counts support this clonotype. The CDR3 DNA sequence: TGTGCCAGCAGCTTGGGGGACAGGATCAACTATGGCTACACCTTC. Its protein is CASSLGDRINYGYTF. The gene calls are TRBV7-9 and TRBJ1-2, with 8 bases fitting TRBD1. The CDR3 has 15 residues. V was clipped by 3 bases and J by 2 bases; unmatched bases: 5. Per germline, CDR1 SEHNR and CDR2 FQNEAQ (reference sequence).

This clonotype was counted only a few times. The chain combines TRBV12-3 or TRBV12-4 with TRBJ2-7; 8 bases agree with TRBD2. The CDR3 is made up of 15 amino acids. J gave up 5 bases and V 4 bases, and 10 bases lay outside the gene matches. DNA for the CDR3: TGTGCCAGCAGTTCCCCGGGTAGCGGGGCCAACGAGCAGTACTTC. Residues: CASSSPGSGANEQYF.

The J gene is TRBJ2-2, the V gene TRBV6-2 or TRBV6-3; D unclear. CDR1 and CDR2 (germline): MNHEY, SVGEGT. Trimming took off 6 bases at V and 2 bases at J, with 10 bases between the two ends. The CDR3 extends over 14 amino acids. The CDR3 region has the DNA TGTGCCAGCAGCTTCACTGGCAACACCGGGGAGCTGTTTTTT. Protein: CASSFTGNTGELFF.

This clonotype appeared many times. This chain uses TRBV29-1 with TRBJ2-7; TRBD2 matches at 8 bases. The CDR3 has 15 residues. CDR1 and CDR2 (germline): SQVTM, ANQGSEA. After removal of 1 base from V and 2 bases from J, the junction contained 7 bases not matched to a gene. CDR3 DNA sequence: TGCAGCGTTGAAGGTAGAAGCGGGAGTACCTACGAGCAGTACTTC. Translating gives CSVEGRSGSTYEQYF.

The CDR3 spells CASSGLAGAFRETQYF. In DNA, the CDR3 is TGTGCCAGCAGTGGACTAGCGGGAGCGTTCCGCGAGACCCAGTACTTC. This chain links TRBV2 with TRBJ2-5; 12 positions match TRBD2. This CDR3 contains 16 residues. Unmatched junction bases numbered 8, after V lost 4 bases and J lost 5 bases. Germline assignment: CDR1 SNHLY and CDR2 FYNNEI.

This clonotype has a count of ten or more. The gene calls are TRBV7-6 and TRBJ2-3; D is perhaps TRBD2 (5 bases). CDR3 length: 20 residues. Deletions cut 5 bases from V and 0 bases from J, with 27 bases between. The germline CDR1 and CDR2 sequences are SGHVS and FNYEAQ. CDR3 protein: CASSPHQRWFLGSSTDTQYF. CDR3 coding DNA: TGTGCCAGCAGCCCACATCAGCGGTGGTTTCTCGGATCTAGCACAGATACGCAGTATTTT.

The chain couples TRBV9 to TRBJ2-1; 10 bases fit TRBD1. The CDR3 is 15 amino acids. The J segment lost 3 bases and the V segment lost 6 bases, leaving 6 bases of the junction unmatched. CDR1 is SGDLS, CDR2 YYNGEE, per germline. This chain's CDR3 is CASNKGDRGYNEQFF. For the CDR3, the DNA is TGTGCCAGCAACAAAGGGGACAGGGGCTACAATGAGCAGTTCTTC.

This rearrangement joins TRBV12-3 or TRBV12-4 to TRBJ2-5; the D gene is possibly TRBD1 (5 bases). This CDR3 has 12 amino acids. The V end lost 5 bases, the J end lost 5 bases, and 9 bases lay between the germline ends. Here the CDR3 DNA reads TGTGCCAGCAGTCCCTCAGGGGAGACCCAGTACTTC. Its translation: CASSPSGETQYF.

In this sample, this clonotype turned up a few times. This chain uses TRBV7-9 with TRBJ2-5, with TRBD2 identical over 9 bases. Germline V gene data show CDR1 as SEHNR and CDR2 as FQNEAQ (reference sequence). The length of the CDR3 is 14 residues. V was clipped by 1 base and J by 8 bases; unmatched bases: 5. CDR3 sequence: CASSLDRAGGTQYF. The CDR3 DNA sequence: TGTGCCAGCAGCTTAGATCGAGCGGGGGGTACCCAGTACTTC.

The CDR3 protein is CSVTGGEDYGYTF. The CDR3 DNA reads as TGCAGCGTCACAGGGGGCGAGGACTATGGCTACACCTTC. The V and J genes are TRBV29-1 and TRBJ1-2; 9 nucleotides match TRBD1. The CDR3 contains 13 residues. V shed 6 bases, J shed 3 bases, and the junction held 5 bases outside the gene matches. The germline V gene encodes CDR1 SQVTM and CDR2 ANQGSEA.

This clonotype was picked up a small number of times. This chain connects TRBV4-2 to TRBJ2-3, with TRBD2 as a possible D gene (5 bases). Germline lookup yields CDR1 LGHNA and CDR2 YNFKEQ. This CDR3 region has 17 residues. V lost 3 bases and J lost 2, with 18 bases in between. CDR3 in amino acids: CASSHVIDYLATDTQYF. DNA for the CDR3: TGTGCCAGCAGCCACGTTATCGACTACCTGGCCACAGATACGCAGTATTTT.

This clonotype occurred a few times. The chain carries TRBV15 and TRBJ1-1, with D hard to call. CDR1 and CDR2 (germline): LNHNV, YYDKDF (reference sequence). The CDR3 is 16 amino acids. Trimming shortened V by 0 bases and J by 4 bases, and 15 bases separated the two germline ends. The CDR3 coding sequence is TGTGCCACCAGCAGAGATTTGTCGCTATTCACCACTGAAGCTTTCTTT. Translating it yields CATSRDLSLFTTEAFF.

The rearrangement uses TRBV28 and TRBJ1-1; no clear D. V shed 1 base and J shed 4 bases, with 22 bases lying between them. The CDR3 runs to 18 residues. In germline, CDR1 is MDHEN, CDR2 SYDVKM. Here the CDR3 DNA reads TGTGCCAGCAGTTTATCCCTCAGTGATAGCCCCTCGGGCACTGAAGCTTTCTTT. This gives the protein CASSLSLSDSPSGTEAFF.

V and J are TRBV20-1 and TRBJ1-1; D call uncertain. The V end lost 6 bases, the J end lost 1 base, and 6 bases lay between the germline ends. This CDR3 has 11 residues. The germline V gene has CDR1 DFQATT and CDR2 SNEGSKA (reference sequence). The CDR3 DNA reads as TGCAGTGCAGGTTGGAACACTGAAGCTTTCTTT. It encodes CSAGWNTEAFF.

At least ten counts were recorded for this clonotype. The rearrangement joins TRBV9 to TRBJ2-7, with 7 positions matching TRBD2. The CDR3 extends over 15 amino acids. Germline V gene sequence: CDR1 SGDLS, CDR2 YYNGEE. The J segment lost 2 bases and the V segment lost 0 bases, leaving 5 bases of the junction unmatched. CDR3 DNA: TGTGCCAGCAGCGTAGGGGACTACCTCACCTACGAGCAGTACTTC. This encodes CASSVGDYLTYEQYF.

The CDR3 bases are TGTGCCAGCAGTGGACTTCCCGGGACGAAAGAGACCCAGTACTTC. Its translation: CASSGLPGTKETQYF. The chain combines TRBV2 with TRBJ2-5; D is possibly TRBD1 or TRBD2 (5 bases each). Trimming pared 4 bases from V and 3 bases from J, leaving 15 bases between. In germline, CDR1 is SNHLY, CDR2 FYNNEI. This CDR3 spans 15 amino acids.

The rearrangement uses TRBV5-1 and TRBJ2-7, with D unresolved. Germline CDR1 is SGHRS and CDR2 is YFSETQ. Trimming took off 0 bases at V and 4 bases at J, with 8 bases between the two ends. This CDR3 spans 13 amino acids. The CDR3 sequence: CASSLEVAYEQYF. Here the CDR3 DNA reads TGCGCCAGCAGCTTGGAGGTAGCTTACGAGCAGTACTTC.

This clonotype was detected only a few times. This chain uses TRBV7-8 with TRBJ2-2; D is possibly TRBD1 (5 bases). CDR1 and CDR2 from the germline V gene are SGHVS and FQNEAQ. CDR3 length: 18 amino acids. V lost 1 base and J 0 bases, leaving 15 bases between the germline ends. In nucleotides, the CDR3 is TGTGCCAGCAGCTTAGTATCCCGGTGGACAACGAACACCGGGGAGCTGTTTTTT. Encoded protein: CASSLVSRWTTNTGELFF.

This clonotype has only one observation. CDR3 nucleotides: TGTGCCAGCAGCCTAAACCCAGGGGATGGCGAGCAGTACTTC. This encodes CASSLNPGDGEQYF. This sequence joins TRBV11-2 and TRBJ2-7; D perhaps matches TRBD1 (6 bases). There are 14 residues in the CDR3. CDR1 is SGHAT, CDR2 FQNNGV, per germline. V lost 5 bases and J 6 bases, leaving 17 bases between the germline ends.

This chain joins TRBV9 and TRBJ2-5; weak D call: TRBD1 (5 bases). Trimming shortened V by 0 bases and J by 3 bases, and 6 bases separated the two germline ends. The CDR3 is 13 amino acids. Germline V gene data show CDR1 as SGDLS and CDR2 as YYNGEE. The CDR3 protein is CASSVGREETQYF. In nucleotides, the CDR3 is TGTGCCAGCAGCGTAGGCAGGGAAGAGACCCAGTACTTC. Looking up the rest from reference TRBV9 and TRBJ2-5 gives the full variable domain: DSGVTQTPKHLITATGQRVTLRCSPRSGDLSVYWYQQSLDQGLQFLIQYYNGEERAKGNILERFSAQQFPDLHSELNLSSLELGDSALYFCASSVGREETQYFGPGTRLLVL.

Points on this clonotype: A much bigger clone sits one base away, suggesting this may be a read error. No conserved phenylalanine or tryptophan is present at the end of the CDR3, so a read error is the likely explanation. V is TRBV20-1 and J is TRBJ2-7; 8 bases map to TRBD1. The J segment lost 2 bases and the V segment lost 3 bases, leaving 15 bases of the junction unmatched. The germline gives CDR1 DFQATT, CDR2 SNEGSKA (reference sequence). This CDR3 is 17 amino acids long. CDR3 loop: CSASFPVDREETYEQYY. CDR3 sequence (DNA): TGCAGTGCTAGTTTTCCGGTGGACAGGGAGGAGACCTACGAGCAGTACTAC.

This chain links TRBV9 with TRBJ2-2, with D perhaps TRBD2 (6 bases). The CDR3 is made up of 16 amino acids. The V end lost 4 bases, the J end lost 0 bases, and 13 bases lay between the germline ends. Germline assignment: CDR1 SGDLS and CDR2 YYNGEE. This chain's CDR3 is CASSPWGDPNTGELFF. Here the CDR3 DNA reads TGTGCCAGCAGCCCATGGGGGGATCCGAACACCGGGGAGCTGTTTTTT.